This entry lists 13 T cell receptor beta chains sequenced from one sample in a study of shared clonotypes between healthy human individuals. The data were produced by immunoSEQ multiplex PCR, yet TCRdb's version contains in-frame clones alone and is incomplete. The sample has about 670,000 clones, about three quarters seen once; the top ten hold less than 2%. Sequenced input: memory CD4+ T cells sorted from blood. The sample's subset: CD45RA-negative fraction. The source is a woman in her twenties or thirties in good health.

The V call is TRBV5-1, the J call TRBJ2-1; tentatively, D is TRBD1 (6 bases). V was cut by 4 bases and J by 8 bases, with 16 bases left in between. This CDR3 is 14 amino acids long. The V gene's germline CDR1 is SGHRS and CDR2 YFSETQ. The CDR3 region is CASSPLGGLDEQFF. The CDR3 DNA sequence: TGCGCCAGCAGCCCCCTTGGGGGCCTGGATGAGCAGTTCTTC.

V is TRBV28 and J is TRBJ1-1; D is undetermined. Per the germline V gene, CDR1 is MDHEN and CDR2 is SYDVKM. V lost 6 bases to trimming and J lost 6 bases, with 14 bases between them. The length of the CDR3 is 13 residues. The CDR3 DNA reads TGTGCCAGCAGCTACCCAGGTGGGTCTGAAGCTTTCTTT. This translates into CASSYPGGSEAFF.

V is TRBV29-1 and J is TRBJ2-5, with D perhaps matching TRBD1 (6 bases). Trimming left V 2 bases short and J 5 bases short, with 12 bases between. The CDR3 consists of 13 residues. Germline V gene sequence: CDR1 SQVTM, CDR2 ANQGSEA. The CDR3 here is CSVEKQGWETQYF. The CDR3, as DNA: TGCAGCGTTGAAAAACAGGGATGGGAGACCCAGTACTTC.

The gene calls are TRBV11-2 and TRBJ2-3; 8 positions match TRBD2. The germline gives CDR1 SGHAT, CDR2 FQNNGV. CDR3 length equals 15 residues. V lost 6 bases and J lost 5; bases outside the gene matches: 10. The CDR3 loop reads CASRGSGKRGDTQYF. The DNA for the CDR3 is TGTGCCAGCAGGGGTAGCGGGAAACGGGGAGATACGCAGTATTTT. Supplemented by reference TRBV11-2 and TRBJ2-3, the full variable domain reads EAGVAQSPRYKIIEKRQSVAFWCNPISGHATLYWYQQILGQGPKLLIQFQNNGVVDDSQLPKDRFSAERLKGVDSTLKIQPAKLEDSAVYLCASRGSGKRGDTQYFGPGTRLTVL.

The chain employs TRBV7-9 and TRBJ1-4, with 7 nucleotides matching TRBD1. Germline V gives CDR1 SEHNR, CDR2 FQNEAQ (reference sequence). CDR3 length: 16 amino acids. The junction had 9 bases not matched to a gene; V was cut back by 1 base and J by 7 bases. This chain's CDR3 is CASSLGADRAIEKLFF. For the CDR3, the DNA is TGTGCCAGCAGCTTAGGGGCCGACAGGGCAATTGAAAAACTGTTTTTT.

The chain recombines TRBV27 with TRBJ2-1; 10 nucleotides agree with TRBD2. This CDR3 is built from 17 residues. Germline V gene sequence: CDR1 MNHEY, CDR2 SMNVEV (reference sequence). Unmatched junction bases numbered 16, after V lost 5 bases and J lost 9 bases. The CDR3 sequence is CASSLTPPLAGRSEQFF. In nucleotides, the CDR3 is TGTGCCAGCAGTCTAACCCCCCCACTAGCGGGAAGGTCTGAGCAGTTCTTC.

This clone was seen a single time. This rearrangement joins TRBV30 to TRBJ1-6, with 7 bases aligning to TRBD1. The CDR3 runs 16 residues. Germline V CDR1 and CDR2: GTSNPN, SVGIG (reference sequence). J gave up 5 bases and V 4 bases, and 11 bases lay outside the gene matches. The CDR3 spells CAWIKGAAVNNSPLHF. DNA for the CDR3: TGTGCCTGGATAAAGGGGGCGGCCGTTAATAATTCACCCCTCCACTTT.

As concerns this clone: A far larger clone is one nucleotide away, so this likely arose from a read error. Distinct nucleotide sequences in the sample also encode this CDR3. The chain uses TRBV30 and TRBJ1-1; D might be TRBD1 (6 bases). Germline-derived CDR1 and CDR2 are GTSNPN and SVGIG (reference sequence). CDR3 length equals 13 residues. CDR3 DNA sequence: TGTGCCTGGAGTGGGACAGCTAACACTGAAGCCTTCTTT. This gives the protein CAWSGTANTEAFF. Complete variable domain (other parts from reference TRBV30 and TRBJ1-1): SQTIHQWPATLVQPVGSPLSLECTVEGTSNPNLYWYRQAAGRGLQLLFYSVGIGQISSEVPQNLSASRPQDRQFILSSKKLLLSDSGFYLCAWSGTANTEAFFGQGTRLTVV.

V usage is TRBV2 and J usage is TRBJ2-1; 11 bases are shared with TRBD2. The CDR3 sequence is 17 residues long. V was clipped by 4 bases and J by 4 bases; unmatched bases: 9. Germline values: CDR1 SNHLY, CDR2 FYNNEI. CDR3 coding DNA: TGTGCCAGCAGTGGCGGGACTAGCGGATACTTTTACAATGAGCAGTTCTTC. This translates into CASSGGTSGYFYNEQFF.

J is TRBJ2-7 and V is TRBV10-1; possibly TRBD1 for D (5 bases). The CDR3 extends over 12 amino acids. Germline V gene data show CDR1 as WNHNN and CDR2 as SYGVQD (reference sequence). Deletions cut 4 bases from V and 3 bases from J, with 7 bases between. The CDR3, as DNA: TGCGCCAGCAGTGGACAGATCTACGAGCAGTACTTC. Translation: CASSGQIYEQYF.

The chain joins TRBV28 to TRBJ1-2, with D possibly being TRBD1 (6 bases). V was cut by 3 bases and J by 8 bases, with 19 bases left in between. This CDR3 is built from 15 residues. The germline V gene encodes CDR1 MDHEN and CDR2 SYDVKM. CDR3 in amino acids: CASSFGFAGAQGYTF. The CDR3 nucleotides read TGTGCCAGCAGTTTCGGGTTTGCAGGGGCTCAGGGCTACACCTTC.

This clone was recorded only once. This specimen includes other DNA sequences encoding the same CDR3. The chain carries TRBV10-3 and TRBJ2-7, with 10 bases aligning to TRBD2. V dropped 4 bases and J dropped 3; count of bases not matched to a gene: 3. Germline V gives CDR1 ENHRY, CDR2 SYGVKD. This CDR3 is built from 14 residues. Here the CDR3 reads CAISAASGSYEQYF. For the CDR3, the DNA is TGTGCCATCAGTGCGGCTAGCGGGAGCTACGAGCAGTACTTC.

V usage is TRBV18 and J usage is TRBJ2-2; no firm D call. Germline CDR1 reads KGHSH; CDR2 reads LQKENI. This CDR3 is 12 amino acids long. V was trimmed by 3 bases and J by 6 bases, leaving 5 bases between them. CDR3 region: CASSPRPGELFF. Written as DNA, the CDR3 is TGTGCCAGCTCACCCCGTCCCGGGGAGCTGTTTTTT.